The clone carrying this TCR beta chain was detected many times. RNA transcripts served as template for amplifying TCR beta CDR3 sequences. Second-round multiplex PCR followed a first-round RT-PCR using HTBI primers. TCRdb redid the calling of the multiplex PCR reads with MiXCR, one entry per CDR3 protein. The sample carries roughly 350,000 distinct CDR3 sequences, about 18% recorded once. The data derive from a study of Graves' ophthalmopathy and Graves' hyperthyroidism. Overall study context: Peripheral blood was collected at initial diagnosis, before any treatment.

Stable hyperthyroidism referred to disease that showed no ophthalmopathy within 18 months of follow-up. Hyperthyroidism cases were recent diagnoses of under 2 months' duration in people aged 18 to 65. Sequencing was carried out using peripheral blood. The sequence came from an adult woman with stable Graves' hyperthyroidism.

CDR3 amino acids: CASHQGYTGELFF. CDR3 nucleotides: TGTGCCAGCCACCAAGGCTACACCGGGGAGCTGTTTTTT. The chain links TRBV12-3 or TRBV12-4 to TRBJ2-2; D ambiguous. The CDR3 is 13 residues long. V shed 8 bases and J shed 3 bases, with 10 bases lying between them.